This T cell receptor (beta chain) emerged from a study of PD-1 blockade in mismatch repair-deficient tumors (TCRdb year 2017). Regarding the complete study: Between late 2013 and late 2016, the trial enrolled roughly 80 consecutive patients with some twelve types of mismatch repair-deficient cancer, all of whom had received prior treatment and were progressing. Deep sequencing of TCR CDR3 regions was used to track tumor-associated T cell clones in peripheral blood of patients responding to PD-1 blockade.

Study-wide conclusions, independent of this receptor: Rapid expansion after pembrolizumab followed by contraction, generally before radiologic responses, was shown by tumor-resident clones, which were often undetectable in blood before treatment.

The library was made by the immunoSEQ multiplex PCR assay. The immuneACCESS repertoire file appears here via TCRdb, limited to in-frame rearrangements. These files lack a portion of the clones; in checked studies, under half of the deficit traces to unresolved V genes, and the cause of the others is not known. This sample lists some 130,000 clones; almost 90% were detected once. About 11% of the sample goes to the ten largest clones. Mismatch repair deficiency was established in every enrolled patient by polymerase chain reaction or immunohistochemistry. A few patients who responded to pembrolizumab therapy underwent TCR sequencing. The phase II trial prospectively tested pembrolizumab PD-1 blockade in advanced mismatch repair-deficient cancers regardless of tissue of origin. Serial peripheral blood T cell samples were collected before and at multiple times after starting PD-1 blockade. Blood sampling times were reported as weeks after the first pembrolizumab dose.

In its sample, this clone was seen once. The clone's antigen remains unknown. No qualities accompany the bases; no much larger clone lies one base away. From the germline V gene, CDR1 is WSHSY and CDR2 is SAAADI. Unmatched junction bases come to 0, with V trimmed by 2 bases and J by 5 bases. Counted from cysteine to phenylalanine, this CDR3 has 13 amino acids. Left in the record is the CDR3 DNA by itself, 39 bases read in frame from the first base. The receptor chain draws on TRBV10-2 and TRBJ1-1; 9 middle bases align to TRBD1. This specimen was peripheral blood, taken roughly 67 weeks after starting pembrolizumab. This receptor was obtained from an adult with mismatch repair-deficient cancer. The DNA sequence is as follows: TGCGCCAGCAGTGAGGGACAGGGGACTGAAGCTTTCTTT. Its protein product is CASSEGQGTEAFF.